These 15 T cell receptor beta chains originate from one sample sequenced in a study of cytomegalovirus exposure and HLA in healthy donors. In the PCR, 60 Vbeta and 13 Jbeta primers were used. TCRdb keeps only in-frame clones here, not all; method: immunoSEQ multiplex PCR. Of 170,000 or so clones in the sample, about 80% were seen once. What was sequenced was PBMCs. Every receptor here comes from a woman between 25 and 40 years old in good health and CMV-seronegative.

This clone has just a few counts. The genes are TRBV6-6 and TRBJ1-1; 7 bases line up with TRBD1. Germline V gives CDR1 MNHNY, CDR2 SVGAGI (reference sequence). This CDR3 contains 13 residues. The junction had 1 base not matched to a gene; V was cut back by 0 bases and J by 6 bases. DNA of the CDR3: TGTGCCAGCAGTTACTCGACAGGGTCTGAAGCTTTCTTT. The encoded protein is CASSYSTGSEAFF.

J is TRBJ1-1 and V is TRBV10-3; 8 bases line up with TRBD1. Germline-derived CDR1 and CDR2 are ENHRY and SYGVKD. Trimming took 6 bases from V and 4 from J; bases not matched to a gene: 4. This CDR3 comprises 13 residues. CDR3 DNA sequence: TGTGCCATCAGACAGGGGGAGACCACTGAAGCTTTCTTT. Its protein product is CAIRQGETTEAFF.

This clone showed up just a few times. The gene calls are TRBV11-2 and TRBJ2-3; 8 nucleotides line up with TRBD2. The CDR3 has 18 residues. The germline V gene has CDR1 SGHAT and CDR2 FQNNGV. The V gene end was trimmed by 4 bases and the J gene end by 1 base; junction bases not matched to a gene: 13. This CDR3 is CASSSQGRSGGGTDTQYF. DNA for the CDR3: TGTGCCAGCAGCTCCCAAGGGCGGTCCGGGGGGGGCACAGATACGCAGTATTTT.

The genes are TRBV19 and TRBJ1-6, with 11 bases that match TRBD1. The CDR3 runs to 17 residues. Trimming cost V 2 bases and J 7 bases; bases outside gene matches: 7. Germline V lookup: CDR1 LNHDA, CDR2 SQIVND (reference sequence). The CDR3 is CASSIMEGTGGNSPLHF. Written as DNA, the CDR3 is TGTGCCAGTAGTATAATGGAAGGGACAGGGGGAAATTCACCCCTCCACTTT.

The gene calls are TRBV29-1 and TRBJ2-7, with a possible D match to TRBD1 (6 bases). Trimming pared 4 bases from V and 4 bases from J, leaving 11 bases between. CDR1 and CDR2 (germline): SQVTM, ANQGSEA. The CDR3 is made up of 12 amino acids. CDR3 sequence (DNA): TGCAGCGTTGGTGACAGGCCTTACGAGCAGTACTTC. Its translation is CSVGDRPYEQYF.

The chain employs TRBV5-4 and TRBJ2-3; TRBD2 aligns across 9 bases. The V segment lost 0 bases and the J segment 3 bases; nucleotides outside the gene matches: 5. The germline gives CDR1 SGHNT, CDR2 YYREEE (reference sequence). This CDR3 contains 16 residues. CDR3 amino acids: CASSLVGGGATDTQYF. The CDR3 DNA sequence: TGTGCCAGCAGCTTGGTGGGCGGGGGGGCTACAGATACGCAGTATTTT.

The chain has TRBV7-8 and TRBJ1-1; weak D call: TRBD1 (6 bases). The CDR3 has 15 residues. CDR1 and CDR2 from the germline V gene are SGHVS and FQNEAQ. V gave up 1 base and J gave up 1 base, with 10 bases separating them. CDR3 in DNA: TGTGCCAGCAGCTTAGAGGCGGGGGCGAACACTGAAGCTTTCTTT. It is translated as CASSLEAGANTEAFF.

The chain employs TRBV6-1 and TRBJ2-3; D unclear. V was cut by 2 bases and J by 2 bases, with 14 bases left in between. The CDR3 consists of 16 residues. Germline V lookup: CDR1 MNHNS, CDR2 SASEGT. The CDR3 bases are TGTGCCAGCAGTGAACCCGTTGCCACTACCACAGATACGCAGTATTTT. Translating it yields CASSEPVATTTDTQYF.

The V gene is TRBV5-1, the J gene TRBJ1-6; D unclear. Germline CDR1 SGHRS, CDR2 YFSETQ. The V and J ends lost 1 base and 9 bases respectively, with 8 bases between them. CDR3 length equals 13 residues. DNA for the CDR3: TGCGCCAGCAGCTTGTCTGGGCGTTCACCCCTCCACTTT. Encoded protein: CASSLSGRSPLHF.

V gene TRBV5-1 combines with J gene TRBJ2-1, with 13 bases aligning to TRBD2. The CDR3 is 16 residues long. Per the germline V gene, CDR1 is SGHRS and CDR2 is YFSETQ. J was trimmed by 8 bases and V by 6 bases; bases with no gene match: 11. CDR3 residues: CASTLPSGTSGDEQFF. The CDR3 coding sequence is TGCGCCAGCACTTTACCGTCCGGGACTAGCGGGGATGAGCAGTTCTTC. Full variable domain (outside the CDR3, taken from reference TRBV5-1 and TRBJ2-1): KAGVTQTPRYLIKTRGQQVTLSCSPISGHRSVSWYQQTPGQGLQFLFEYFSETQRNKGNFPGRFSGRQFSNSRSEMNVSTLELGDSALYLCASTLPSGTSGDEQFFGPGTRLTVL.

The chain recombines TRBV28 with TRBJ1-1; D possibly corresponds to TRBD1 (5 bases). The CDR3 loop spans 12 amino acids. Germline loops: CDR1 MDHEN, CDR2 SYDVKM. V was cut by 6 bases and J by 11 bases, with 16 bases left in between. The CDR3 coding sequence is TGTGCCAGCAGCCCCCCCAGACAGCTTGCTTTCTTT. Translation: CASSPPRQLAFF.

The genes are TRBV7-9 and TRBJ1-1, with no clear D. CDR1 SEHNR and CDR2 FQNEAQ come from the germline V gene (reference sequence). The CDR3 is 12 residues long. V was cut by 7 bases and J by 5 bases, with 11 bases left in between. The CDR3 DNA is TGTGCCAGCACCCTAAGAGGGACTGAAGCTTTCTTT. As protein: CASTLRGTEAFF.

This sequence joins TRBV6-1 and TRBJ1-2, with 9 bases that match TRBD1. J lost 6 bases, V lost 7 bases, and 3 bases had no gene match. The germline CDR1 and CDR2 sequences are MNHNS and SASEGT. CDR3 length: 12 residues. The CDR3 here is CASNDRGNGYTF. Here the CDR3 DNA reads TGTGCCAGCAACGACAGGGGGAATGGCTACACCTTC.

This chain uses TRBV6-5 with TRBJ1-1, with 7 nucleotides matching TRBD1. This CDR3 comprises 14 residues. The trim removed 5 bases at V and 1 base at J, leaving 4 bases unmatched. Germline V gene data show CDR1 as MNHEY and CDR2 as SVGAGI. The CDR3 sequence: CASSKGQSNTEAFF. CDR3 nucleotides: TGTGCCAGCAGTAAGGGACAGTCGAACACTGAAGCTTTCTTT.

The rearrangement links TRBV28 to TRBJ1-6; 8 bases map to TRBD1. The CDR3 is 14 residues long. The germline CDR1 and CDR2 sequences are MDHEN and SYDVKM. Trimming at V came to 5 bases and at J to 10 bases, leaving 7 bases not matched to a gene. The CDR3 reads CASSPPDRVSPLHF. CDR3 sequence (DNA): TGTGCCAGCAGTCCCCCGGACAGGGTATCACCCCTCCACTTT. The whole variable domain, remainder taken from reference TRBV28 and TRBJ1-6, is DVKVTQSSRYLVKRTGEKVFLECVQDMDHENMFWYRQDPGLGLRLIYFSYDVKMKEKGDIPEGYSVSREKKERFSLILESASTNQTSMYLCASSPPDRVSPLHFGNGTRLTVT.